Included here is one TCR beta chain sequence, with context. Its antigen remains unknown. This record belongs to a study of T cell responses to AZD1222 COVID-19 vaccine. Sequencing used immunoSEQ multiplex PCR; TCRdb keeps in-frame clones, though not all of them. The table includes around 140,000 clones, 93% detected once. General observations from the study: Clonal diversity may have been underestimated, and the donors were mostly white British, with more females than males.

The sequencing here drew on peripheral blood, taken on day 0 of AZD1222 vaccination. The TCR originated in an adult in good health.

CDR3 nucleotides: TGTGCCACCAGCAGAGCGGGCCCTGGGGCCAACGTCCTGACTTTC. It yields the protein CATSRAGPGANVLTF. The chain is built from TRBV15 and TRBJ2-6; D remains unclear. The germline V gene has CDR1 LNHNV and CDR2 YYDKDF (reference sequence). The germline V and J ends were trimmed by 1 base and 2 bases, with 6 bases remaining between them. The CDR3 has 15 amino acids.